The 30 T cell receptor beta chains reported below all come from one sample, sequenced in a study of blood T cell repertoires in COVID-19. Sequenced by immunoSEQ multiplex PCR; TCRdb stores in-frame clones only, minus some. Among a few hundred thousand clones listed, 80% to 90% were seen once. The sequencing sample was made of peripheral blood. The receptors originated from a man in his forties with acute or convalescent COVID-19.

The chain joins TRBV29-1 to TRBJ1-5, with D possibly TRBD1 on 6 matching bases. CDR1 is SQVTM, CDR2 ANQGSEA, per germline. Trimming left V 4 bases short and J 6 bases short, with 13 bases between. The CDR3 has 13 amino acids. The CDR3 sequence is CSVGNGGGQPQHF. The CDR3 coding sequence is TGCAGCGTTGGGAATGGGGGCGGTCAGCCCCAGCATTTT.

The CDR3 DNA sequence: TGTGCCAGCGTGGGACAGGGGGGTGAAAAACTGTTTTTT. Translation: CASVGQGGEKLFF. The chain links TRBV18 to TRBJ1-4, with 11 bases that match TRBD1. With V trimmed by 8 bases and J by 7 bases, 3 bases remained unmatched. The CDR3 runs 13 residues. The germline V gene encodes CDR1 KGHSH and CDR2 LQKENI. The whole variable domain, remainder taken from reference TRBV18 and TRBJ1-4, is NAGVMQNPRHLVRRRGQEARLRCSPMKGHSHVYWYRQLPEEGLKFMVYLQKENIIDESGMPKERFSAEFPKEGPSILRIQQVVRGDSAAYFCASVGQGGEKLFFGSGTQLSVL.

The genes are TRBV3-1 (or the pseudogene TRBV3-2) and TRBJ1-2; 8 bases fit TRBD1. The CDR3 sequence is 17 residues long. V gave up 5 bases and J gave up 8 bases; unmatched junction bases: 19. Per the germline V gene, CDR1 is LGHDT and CDR2 is YNNKEL (reference sequence). CDR3 amino acids: CASSGRWTTGGPAGYTF. The CDR3 coding sequence is TGTGCCAGCAGCGGGCGATGGACCACAGGGGGTCCGGCAGGCTACACCTTC.

This chain uses TRBV5-1 with TRBJ1-1; D is undetermined. Trimming stripped 7 bases from V and 4 bases from J, with 14 bases between. This CDR3 region has 13 residues. Germline V gene lookup returns CDR1 SGHRS and CDR2 YFSETQ. The CDR3 coding sequence is TGCGCCAGCGCCTTTCGGAGGGTCACTGAAGCTTTCTTT. Its protein is CASAFRRVTEAFF.

This sequence joins TRBV5-1 and TRBJ1-1; D ambiguous. Trimming took off 0 bases at V and 4 bases at J, with 13 bases between the two ends. The CDR3 is 15 amino acids. Germline-derived CDR1 and CDR2 are SGHRS and YFSETQ. This CDR3 is CASSLVLTEGTEAFF. CDR3 bases: TGCGCCAGCAGCTTGGTACTAACGGAGGGCACTGAAGCTTTCTTT.

This clone was found a few times. The same CDR3 can be traced to other DNA sequences in this sample. The chain links TRBV19 to TRBJ1-2; D gene ambiguous. With 5 bases removed from V and 4 bases from J, the gap between germline ends came to 14 bases. The CDR3 has 14 residues. The V gene's germline CDR1 is LNHDA and CDR2 SQIVND (reference sequence). CDR3: CASSPAGRSYGYTF. CDR3 DNA: TGTGCCAGTAGTCCCGCGGGGAGATCCTATGGCTACACCTTC.

The CDR3 nucleotides read TGTGCCAGCAGCTTAAACGTCCTTGTGGGGGCTGAGCAGTTCTTC. This gives the protein CASSLNVLVGAEQFF. The V call is TRBV7-9, the J call TRBJ2-1, with D perhaps TRBD1 (6 bases). The CDR3 consists of 15 residues. Trimming removed 2 bases at V and 9 bases at J, with 17 bases between. Germline values: CDR1 SEHNR, CDR2 FQNEAQ (reference sequence).

The V call is TRBV24-1, the J call TRBJ1-2; TRBD1 agrees at 9 bases. V dropped 4 bases and J dropped 6; count of bases not matched to a gene: 5. The CDR3 has 14 amino acids. Looked up from germline, CDR1 is KGHDR and CDR2 is SFDVKD. The CDR3 region is CATSDPGQGDGYTF. As DNA, the CDR3 is TGTGCCACCAGTGACCCGGGACAGGGAGATGGCTACACCTTC.

The genes are TRBV14 and TRBJ2-7; TRBD2 aligns across 13 bases. Germline V gives CDR1 SGHDN, CDR2 FVKESK. Unmatched junction bases numbered 13, after V lost 4 bases and J lost 4 bases. The CDR3 covers 18 residues. The CDR3 coding sequence is TGTGCCAGCAGCCGGGGACTAGCGGGACTTCCCCCATTATACGAGCAGTACTTC. It encodes CASSRGLAGLPPLYEQYF.

J is TRBJ1-2 and V is TRBV7-9, with TRBD1 matching 9 bases. Germline values: CDR1 SEHNR, CDR2 FQNEAQ (reference sequence). Losses at the gene ends were 4 bases for V and 6 bases for J; bases not matched to a gene: 0. This CDR3 is 12 amino acids long. This CDR3 is CASSWTGDGYTF. CDR3 DNA sequence: TGTGCCAGCAGCTGGACAGGGGATGGCTACACCTTC.

The chain couples TRBV19 to TRBJ2-1; TRBD1 might be the D (6 bases). Trimming cost V 3 bases and J 4 bases, with 13 bases left between them. Looked up from germline, CDR1 is LNHDA and CDR2 is SQIVND (reference sequence). This CDR3 is 15 amino acids long. CDR3 protein: CASSILRDTYNEQFF. The CDR3 coding sequence is TGTGCCAGTAGTATCCTCCGGGACACATACAATGAGCAGTTCTTC.

Only one count was recorded for this clone. The chain carries TRBV6-2 or TRBV6-3 and TRBJ1-2; 10 bases line up with TRBD1. Germline CDR1 reads MNHEY; CDR2 reads SVGEGT. Trimming cost V 2 bases and J 4 bases; bases outside gene matches: 4. The CDR3 is 15 amino acids. CDR3 protein: CASSYDRGRSYGYTF. CDR3 coding DNA: TGTGCCAGCAGTTACGACAGGGGGCGAAGCTATGGCTACACCTTC.

J is TRBJ1-4 and V is TRBV27; D unclear. Germline CDR1 is MNHEY and CDR2 is SMNVEV (reference sequence). Trimming pared 3 bases from V and 4 bases from J, leaving 9 bases between. The CDR3 is 14 residues long. This chain's CDR3 is CASSLTFFNEKLFF. The CDR3 DNA reads TGTGCCAGCAGTTTGACTTTTTTTAATGAAAAACTGTTTTTT. Variable domain in full (rest from reference TRBV27 and TRBJ1-4): EAQVTQNPRYLITVTGKKLTVTCSQNMNHEYMSWYRQDPGLGLRQIYYSMNVEVTDKGDVPEGYKVSRKEKRNFPLILESPSPNQTSLYFCASSLTFFNEKLFFGSGTQLSVL.

The chain carries TRBV5-1 and TRBJ2-5; D is perhaps TRBD2 (5 bases). The CDR3 sequence is 13 residues long. Germline CDR1 SGHRS, CDR2 YFSETQ. Trimming took off 4 bases at V and 5 bases at J, with 12 bases between the two ends. In DNA form, the CDR3 reads TGCGCCAGCAGCCGGAGGAATGAGGAGACCCAGTACTTC. Protein sequence: CASSRRNEETQYF.

The V and J genes are TRBV7-2 and TRBJ1-3; 7 nucleotides match TRBD1. Germline loops: CDR1 SGHTA, CDR2 FQGNSA. The J segment lost 0 bases and the V segment lost 3 bases, leaving 2 bases of the junction unmatched. This CDR3 spans 15 amino acids. The CDR3 nucleotides are TGTGCCAGCAGCTTGACAGGGTTCTCTGGAAACACCATATATTTT. Translated: CASSLTGFSGNTIYF.

V gene TRBV11-2 combines with J gene TRBJ2-1; D is perhaps TRBD2 (6 bases). Germline V CDR1 and CDR2: SGHAT, FQNNGV. This CDR3 comprises 15 residues. V was trimmed by 6 bases and J by 8 bases, leaving 20 bases between them. DNA of the CDR3: TGTGCCAGCAGACGCGTCGGGAGCCCCAGTGATGAGCAGTTCTTC. Its protein is CASRRVGSPSDEQFF.

The genes are TRBV2 and TRBJ2-7; D is possibly TRBD1 (6 bases). CDR1 SNHLY and CDR2 FYNNEI come from the germline V gene. The CDR3 extends over 15 amino acids. V dropped 6 bases and J dropped 0 bases, with 15 bases sitting between them. CDR3 residues: CASSGDRFPSYEQYF. The DNA for the CDR3 is TGTGCCAGCAGCGGAGACAGGTTTCCCTCCTACGAGCAGTACTTC.

The rearrangement links TRBV28 to TRBJ1-2; D possibly corresponds to TRBD1 (5 bases). The CDR3 totals 14 residues. Deletions cut 10 bases from V and 4 bases from J, with 19 bases between. Germline V CDR1 and CDR2: MDHEN, SYDVKM. CDR3 coding DNA: TGTGCCACCAAACGGGGGACGACAGCCTATGGCTACACCTTC. This sequence encodes CATKRGTTAYGYTF.

The chain employs TRBV10-2 and TRBJ1-1, with D maybe TRBD1 (6 bases). The V gene lost 2 bases and the J gene lost 1 base, with 29 bases spanning the gap. This CDR3 is built from 21 residues. Germline assignment: CDR1 WSHSY and CDR2 SAAADI. The CDR3 sequence: CASSEPFFDSHRERGNTEAFF. The DNA of the CDR3 is TGCGCCAGCAGTGAGCCCTTTTTTGACTCCCACAGGGAGAGGGGGAACACTGAAGCTTTCTTT.

This chain uses TRBV7-8 with TRBJ2-5; TRBD1 is a possible D gene (5 bases). The CDR3 has 15 residues. Deletions cut 5 bases from V and 4 bases from J, with 17 bases between. The germline gives CDR1 SGHVS, CDR2 FQNEAQ. CDR3 nucleotide sequence: TGTGCCAGCAGCCCTATGGGCAGGGCTCCAGAGACCCAGTACTTC. The encoded protein is CASSPMGRAPETQYF.

This chain joins TRBV20-1 and TRBJ2-7; tentative D call: TRBD2 (5 bases). Germline values: CDR1 DFQATT, CDR2 SNEGSKA (reference sequence). The CDR3 runs to 11 residues. The CDR3 DNA reads TGCACCAGCGGCCTCCCCAACGAGCAGTACTTC. Translating it yields CTSGLPNEQYF.

The chain employs TRBV6-5 and TRBJ1-2, with 8 bases identical to TRBD1. The germline V gene encodes CDR1 MNHEY and CDR2 SVGAGI. The length of the CDR3 is 15 residues. Germline trimming cut 7 bases from V and 4 bases from J; bases unmatched to any gene: 11. The DNA for the CDR3 is TGTGCCAGCATTGGACAGGGACGACGTGGCTATGGCTACACCTTC. It translates to CASIGQGRRGYGYTF.

This clone has only a few counts. This rearrangement joins TRBV27 to TRBJ1-3; a weak D match, TRBD1 (5 bases). Trimming left V 6 bases short and J 3 bases short, with 9 bases between. In germline, CDR1 is MNHEY, CDR2 SMNVEV (reference sequence). The CDR3 runs to 13 residues. The CDR3 sequence is CASRGLGGNTIYF. As DNA, the CDR3 is TGTGCCAGCAGGGGGCTTGGTGGAAACACCATATATTTT.

This clone was detected only once. The V gene is TRBV3-1 (or the pseudogene TRBV3-2), the J gene TRBJ1-1; no definite D call. V shed 4 bases and J shed 6 bases, with 12 bases lying between them. The CDR3 covers 13 residues. CDR1 is LGHDT and CDR2 is YNNKEL in the germline V gene (reference sequence). The CDR3 DNA is TGTGCCAGCAGCCGAGGATGGTCTCCTGAAGCTTTCTTT. Translated, it gives CASSRGWSPEAFF.

This clone was recorded once. The gene calls are TRBV12-3 or TRBV12-4 and TRBJ1-6, with D unclear. The CDR3 has 13 residues. V dropped 1 base and J dropped 10 bases, with 8 bases sitting between them. CDR3 amino acids: CASSLGADSPLHF. The DNA for the CDR3 is TGTGCCAGCAGTTTAGGAGCGGACTCACCCCTCCACTTT.

The rearrangement joins TRBV11-2 to TRBJ1-3; no clear D gene. The V end was cut by 3 bases, the J end by 0 bases, with 9 bases between. Germline assignment: CDR1 SGHAT and CDR2 FQNNGV. The CDR3 sequence is 15 residues long. This CDR3 reads CASSFIADSGNTIYF. As DNA, the CDR3 is TGTGCCAGCAGCTTTATTGCAGACTCTGGAAACACCATATATTTT.

This chain joins TRBV19 and TRBJ2-5; perhaps TRBD2 as D (7 bases). Trimming took off 3 bases at V and 5 bases at J, with 19 bases between the two ends. There are 16 residues in the CDR3. CDR1 is LNHDA, CDR2 SQIVND, per germline (reference sequence). The CDR3 sequence is CASSILVVGGQETQYF. The CDR3 bases are TGTGCCAGTAGTATTCTTGTTGTGGGGGGGCAGGAGACCCAGTACTTC.

The chain has TRBV5-1 and TRBJ1-6; D unresolved. Germline V CDR1 and CDR2: SGHRS, YFSETQ. Trimming took 5 bases from V and 0 from J, leaving 12 bases between them. This CDR3 is 16 amino acids long. CDR3: CASRPVGSSYNSPLHF. The CDR3 DNA is TGCGCCAGCAGACCTGTGGGGAGCTCCTATAATTCACCCCTCCACTTT. Full variable domain (missing parts from reference TRBV5-1 and TRBJ1-6): KAGVTQTPRYLIKTRGQQVTLSCSPISGHRSVSWYQQTPGQGLQFLFEYFSETQRNKGNFPGRFSGRQFSNSRSEMNVSTLELGDSALYLCASRPVGSSYNSPLHFGNGTRLTVT.

The chain couples TRBV5-4 to TRBJ2-7; a weak D match, TRBD1 (5 bases). Germline V gene lookup returns CDR1 SGHNT and CDR2 YYREEE (reference sequence). There are 13 residues in the CDR3. V was clipped by 5 bases and J by 5 bases, with 14 bases between them. The CDR3 spells CASSPGNWDEQYF. The DNA for the CDR3 is TGTGCCAGCAGTCCAGGGAATTGGGACGAGCAGTACTTC.

The rearrangement links TRBV29-1 to TRBJ2-1; 7 bases are shared with TRBD2. Looked up from germline, CDR1 is SQVTM and CDR2 is ANQGSEA. This CDR3 contains 16 residues. V dropped 1 base and J dropped 1; count of bases not matched to a gene: 7. The CDR3 DNA reads TGCAGCGTTGAAGCCCCTCCCGGGGGGTCCTACAATGAGCAGTTCTTC. Residues: CSVEAPPGGSYNEQFF.